A selection of T cell receptor beta chains follows, all from one sample in a study of cytomegalovirus exposure and HLA in healthy donors. Assay used: immunoSEQ multiplex PCR; TCRdb lists only in-frame clones, some missing. This sample has about 150,000 clones; 50% to 75% occur once, and the top ten carry 5.5% to 9%. Source material: PBMCs. Source of these receptors: a woman aged 55-69 years in good health and CMV-seropositive. Each CDR3 is given with its conserved first and last residue. D genes are given only for firm matches. The size field is filled for only some rows; it gives once, few, many or a size class.

d_call j_call cdr3_length v_call clone_size cdr3_nt cdr3_aa
TRBD2 TRBJ2-1 17 TRBV5-6 few TGTGCCAGCAGCTTGGGTTTCGGTAGCGGGAGAATGGATGAGCAGTTCTTC CASSLGFGSGRMDEQFF
- TRBJ1-5 13 TRBV28 - TGTGCCAGCAGACACAGGGCTGCGGGGCCCCAGCATTTT CASRHRAAGPQHF
- TRBJ2-1 15 TRBV6-5 - TGTGCCAGCAGTTACTCCGGGTTAGCGGACAATGAGCAGTTCTTC CASSYSGLADNEQFF
- TRBJ2-1 16 TRBV28 - TGTGCCAGCAGGGGCTCTAGCACTGCTACCTGGGATGAGCAGTTCTTC CASRGSSTATWDEQFF
- TRBJ2-3 17 TRBV4-2 - TGTGCCAGCAGCCAAGACGGAAGCGGTCTGAGCACAGATACGCAGTATTTT CASSQDGSGLSTDTQYF
- TRBJ1-1 13 TRBV9 - TGTGCCAGCAGCGTAGGAGGGTATACTGAAGCTTTCTTT CASSVGGYTEAFF
TRBD1 TRBJ1-5 16 TRBV27 - TGTGCCAGCAGTACTAAACAGGGGGCGAGCAATCAGCCCCAGCATTTT CASSTKQGASNQPQHF
TRBD1 TRBJ1-1 16 TRBV10-3 - TGTGCCATCAGTGAAGGTCCCCAGGGGGGAAACACTGAAGCTTTCTTT CAISEGPQGGNTEAFF
- TRBJ1-4 14 TRBV19 - TGTGCCAGTAGTCGCCACGGGGGGGGTGGAAAACTGTTTTTT CASSRHGGGGKLFF
TRBD1 TRBJ2-3 16 TRBV19 - TGTGCCAGTAGTACCGGGGACAGGGGGCCGACGGATACGCAGTATTTT CASSTGDRGPTDTQYF
TRBD2 TRBJ2-1 14 TRBV30 - TGTGCCTGGAGTGTGCTAGCGGACTACAATGAGCAGTTCTTC CAWSVLADYNEQFF
- TRBJ1-2 12 TRBV15 few TGTGCCACCAGCAGAGCCACGGATGGCTACACCTTC CATSRATDGYTF
TRBD2 TRBJ2-1 15 TRBV28 - TGTGCCAGCAGCCTTAGCGGGAGTCGATACAATGAGCAGTTCTTC CASSLSGSRYNEQFF
- TRBJ1-1 15 TRBV6-5 few TGTGCCAGCAGTCTCAAACCCCGGGGGTCGACTGAAGCTTTCTTT CASSLKPRGSTEAFF
TRBD1 TRBJ2-5 13 TRBV7-2 - TGTGCCAGCAGCAGAGGGACAGAAGAGACCCAGTACTTC CASSRGTEETQYF
TRBD2 TRBJ2-1 17 TRBV9 - TGTGCCAGCAGCGTAAGCACTAGCGGCGGAACCTACAATGAGCAGTTCTTC CASSVSTSGGTYNEQFF
TRBD1 TRBJ1-4 16 TRBV4-1 - TGCGCCAGCAGCCGGGGACAGGCGGCAACTAATGAAAAACTGTTTTTT CASSRGQAATNEKLFF
TRBD1 TRBJ1-1 13 TRBV28 - TGTGCCAGCAGGAAGCAGGGGGGCACTGAAGCTTTCTTT CASRKQGGTEAFF
TRBD1 TRBJ2-5 15 TRBV5-1 - TGCGCCAGCAGCTTCATCGACAGGGGTCAAGAGACCCAGTACTTC CASSFIDRGQETQYF
- TRBJ2-3 13 TRBV6-1 - TGTGCCAGCGGCGGAATTCGCACAGATACGCAGTATTTT CASGGIRTDTQYF
TRBD2 TRBJ2-7 15 TRBV4-1 - TGCGCCAGCAGCTTAACTAGCGGCACTACCTACGAGCAGTACTTC CASSLTSGTTYEQYF
- TRBJ1-1 14 TRBV5-1 few TGCGCCAGCAGCTTGGAGGGGGGAGGGGCTGAAGCTTTCTTT CASSLEGGGAEAFF
- TRBJ1-2 14 TRBV15 few TGTGCCACCAGTTTTGATATAGGGGGATATGGCTACACCTTC CATSFDIGGYGYTF
- TRBJ1-1 16 TRBV30 - TGTGCCTGGAGTGTAGGTCGGGTAGAGGCGATCACTGAAGCTTTCTTT CAWSVGRVEAITEAFF
TRBD1 TRBJ2-1 16 TRBV5-1 - TGCGCCAGCAGCTTGGTGGGGGACAGTTCCTACAATGAGCAGTTCTTC CASSLVGDSSYNEQFF
TRBD1 TRBJ1-4 14 TRBV28 once TGTGCCAGCAGTTCCGGGACAGGACGTGAAAAACTGTTTTTT CASSSGTGREKLFF
- TRBJ1-2 15 TRBV7-9 - TGTGCCAGCGCCCCCTACAGTGTTTCTCCCTATGGCTACACCTTC CASAPYSVSPYGYTF
- TRBJ2-7 13 TRBV5-6 - TGTGCCAGCACCCCTCAGGCGGGCTACGAGCAGTACTTC CASTPQAGYEQYF
TRBD1 TRBJ2-3 11 TRBV10-3 - TGTGCCATGGGACAGTCAGATACGCAGTATTTT CAMGQSDTQYF
- TRBJ2-2 20 TRBV21-1 - TGTGCCAGCAGCAAAGATTGTCTAGCGGGAGCGGATGTGGACACCGGGGAGCTGTTTTTT CASSKDCLAGADVDTGELFF
TRBD2 TRBJ2-1 18 TRBV18 - TGTGCCAGCTCACCTCCGGGACTAGCGGGAGGGTCTTACAATGAGCAGTTCTTC CASSPPGLAGGSYNEQFF
- TRBJ2-7 13 TRBV15 - TGTGCCACCAGCAGAGGACTGAACTACGAGCAGTACTTC CATSRGLNYEQYF
- TRBJ2-3 13 TRBV27 - TGTGCCAGCAGTTTCGGGGGCACAGATACGCAGTATTTT CASSFGGTDTQYF
- TRBJ2-1 18 TRBV4-3 - TGCGCCAGCAGCCCCCGTAGTTCGGGACTGAGCTCCTACAATGAGCAGTTCTTC CASSPRSSGLSSYNEQFF
TRBD1 TRBJ2-7 15 TRBV28 - TGTGCCAGCAGGTTTGACAGGGCCCCTCCTTACGAGCAGTACTTC CASRFDRAPPYEQYF
- TRBJ2-3 14 TRBV18 - TGTGCCAGCTCACCACCGGCCCACACAGATACGCAGTATTTT CASSPPAHTDTQYF
TRBD2 TRBJ2-2 15 TRBV10-1 few TGCGCCAGCAGTGAGGCTAGCGGGAGAACCGGGGAGCTGTTTTTT CASSEASGRTGELFF
TRBD1 TRBJ2-1 16 TRBV18 few TGTGCCAGCTCAGCGGACAGGGGAGAAAGATACAATGAGCAGTTCTTC CASSADRGERYNEQFF
- TRBJ2-2 14 TRBV7-6 few TGTGCCAGCAGCTTAGGAGGGAGAGCCGGGGAGCTGTTTTTT CASSLGGRAGELFF
- TRBJ2-7 15 TRBV7-2 - TGTGCCAGCAGCTTTTCCCTCGCCGGTCTCTACGAGCAGTACTTC CASSFSLAGLYEQYF
TRBD2 TRBJ2-7 15 TRBV2 few TGTGCCAGCACCCGGCGGGGGGGTAGCTCCTACGAGCAGTACTTC CASTRRGGSSYEQYF
TRBD1 TRBJ1-6 16 TRBV7-8 - TGTGCCAGCAGCTTAGCTCGGGACAGGAATTATTCACCCCTCCACTTT CASSLARDRNYSPLHF
- TRBJ2-7 15 TRBV9 - TGTGCCAGCAGCGTAGCTTTAGGGGCGGATCTCGAGCAGTACTTC CASSVALGADLEQYF
TRBD1 TRBJ1-5 12 TRBV6-4 - TGTGCCAGCAGGGACAGGACAGATACGCAGCATTTT CASRDRTDTQHF
TRBD1 TRBJ2-3 14 TRBV19 once TGTGCCAGTAGCACCGGGACAGTTCCAGATACGCAGTATTTT CASSTGTVPDTQYF
- TRBJ1-2 12 TRBV28 - TGTGCCAGCCAGACAGTTAACTATGGCTACACCTTC CASQTVNYGYTF
TRBD1 TRBJ2-2 17 TRBV13 - TGTGCCAGCAGCTTATACTCCGGACAGGGCTACACCGGGGAGCTGTTTTTT CASSLYSGQGYTGELFF
- TRBJ2-3 11 TRBV27 - TGTGCCAGCAGTTTATCTGGAGCGCAGTATTTT CASSLSGAQYF
TRBD1 TRBJ1-4 15 TRBV7-9 - TGTGCCAGCAGCCCCGACAGGGGTCGGGGTGAAAAACTGTTTTTT CASSPDRGRGEKLFF
- TRBJ1-3 16 TRBV11-2 - TGTGCCAGCAGCCCCTGGGACTCATACTCTGGAAACACCATATATTTT CASSPWDSYSGNTIYF
- TRBJ2-1 17 TRBV9 - TGTGCCAGCAGCGTAGGCGACAAAGGAGGTAAGGTGAAGGAGCAGTTCTTC CASSVGDKGGKVKEQFF
- TRBJ2-3 14 TRBV7-3 - TGTGCCAGCAGCTTAACGGAGTCCGCAGATACGCAGTATTTT CASSLTESADTQYF